Here is one TCR beta chain with its context. The antigen it recognizes is unknown. No much larger clone is present one base from it, and per-base qualities are unavailable. Including the terminal cysteine and phenylalanine, the CDR3 comprises 16 residues. The kept DNA is CDR3 alone, 48 bases in frame from the first base. Taken from the germline V gene, the CDR1 and CDR2 loops are SGHTA and FQGNSA. The entry originates in a study of blood T cells in healthy people across ages (dated by TCRdb to between 2014 and 2017). Regarding the study in general: In model experiments, template switching captured about one uniquely barcoded TCR beta cDNA molecule for every two T cells. Donors of different ages were randomly distributed across sequencing lanes to avoid experimental bias. The donors were divided into four age groups: young (average 16 years), middle-aged (around 41), aged (about 62) and long-lived (about 84). Two additional independent replicas of 1 million unique cDNA reads from the same blood draw were analyzed for two donors (one aged 18 to 30 and one aged 80 or older). Using deep sequencing normalized with unique cDNA molecular identifiers, the study measured how TCR beta repertoire diversity changes with age.

Systemically healthy Caucasian individuals from Russia, some 36 in total and aged roughly 6 to 100 years, were included as donors. Each donor gave around 9.9 milliliters of peripheral blood, collected into EDTA-treated Vacutainer tubes. PBMCs were isolated by Ficoll-Paque density-gradient centrifugation, with at least 6 million obtained per sample. Trizol reagent was used to extract total RNA from PBMCs, with at least 5.5 micrograms per sample. For every donor, flow cytometry on a PBMC aliquot measured the percentage of naive CD45RAhigh/CD27high T cells. Libraries were built with 5' RACE. The reads were generated on an Illumina HiSeq 2500. A second PCR of roughly 6 to 11 cycles was run with a J-beta primer mix and a sample-barcoded 5' primer. Each TCR beta cDNA molecule received a unique molecular identifier from a template-switch 5' adaptor carrying 12 random nucleotides. At least 3 million CDR3-containing paired-end reads were obtained from each sample. All of the RNA was converted into first-strand cDNA using the Mint cDNA synthesis kit, with a TRBC-specific oligonucleotide serving as the primer. Following uracil-DNA glycosylase treatment, all cDNA underwent a first 18-cycle PCR with the universal primers M1SS and BC2_uni_R. The study's own analysis went as follows. Normalization of each sample was performed by random selection of 1 million high-quality reads, each carrying a distinct molecular identifier. Reads with shared molecular identifiers were discarded instead of being binned into consensus sequences. MiTCR, run with a Q25 quality threshold and the strictest error-elimination algorithm, handled CDR3 identification, clonotype clustering and error correction. Lower-bound total TCR beta diversity was estimated with a nonparametric unseen species model using Euler transformation. TCRdb reran the public reads through fastp at Q25 and MiXCR, keeping productive beta chains. Identical CDR3 protein sequences are pooled into one entry, listed with their most common genes and DNA. The V and J calls were not made by the authors but by TCRdb's processing. Across this sample there are under 1 million distinct CDR3 sequences, with roughly 44% seen only once. The ten largest clones take up approximately 19% of the sample.

Study-wide conclusions, independent of this receptor: There was a strong correlation between observed TCR beta diversity and the percentage of naive T cells measured by flow cytometry. Compared with the aged group, the long-lived group had more naive CD4+ T cells, fewer expanded clones and increased TCR diversity, a pattern suggesting age selection. Because profiling used bulk unsorted PBMCs, naive and antigen-experienced compartments could not be compared conclusively. The CMV infection status of donors was not known, potentially confounding age-related changes in expanded clonotypes. As age increased, observed TCR beta diversity per million T cells dropped in a roughly linear way, and a significant reduction was already evident by age 40. Estimates of total diversity from one million sequenced T cells were regarded as lower bounds and underestimates.

This clonotype was sampled from a man in his 60s in good health. The sample taken for sequencing was blood. Recombination joined TRBV7-2 with TRBJ2-1, with no confident D gene call. The J call may be in error: the DNA end matches TRBJ2-7 better. The nucleotide sequence reads as follows: TGTGCCAGCAGCTCCCAATCTGGAGCCACCTACAATGAGCAGTACTTC. Its coded protein is CASSSQSGATYNEQYF.